These T cell receptor beta chains were read from a single sample in a study of PD-1 blockade in classical Hodgkin lymphoma. Assay: immunoSEQ multiplex PCR; the TCRdb copy retains only in-frame clones and omits some. The table has approximately 96,000 clones, around 93% seen once. Sequenced material: peripheral blood mononuclear cells (PBMCs), taken before the fourth cycle of nivolumab. Receptors originate from a human donor with classical Hodgkin lymphoma. Each CDR3 is given with its conserved first and last residue.

j_call cdr3_length v_call cdr3_aa
TRBJ2-5 13 TRBV9 CASSVVGRETQYF
TRBJ2-5 16 TRBV6-5 CASSYDTRTSRETQYF
TRBJ1-2 15 TRBV18 CASSPLFIFNYGYTF
TRBJ2-1 16 TRBV7-9 CASSLETPPTYNEQFF
TRBJ2-7 17 TRBV7-6 CASSSSYSGRASYEQYF
TRBJ1-5 15 TRBV6-7 CASRSGTGEGQPQHF
TRBJ1-2 14 TRBV5-5 CASSPELYSYGYTF
TRBJ2-3 13 TRBV10-3 CAIRGENKDTQYF
TRBJ2-7 14 TRBV19 CASSISAGSYEQYF
TRBJ2-7 15 TRBV5-6 CASSLVLAGAYEQYF
TRBJ2-5 16 TRBV5-1 CASSLPDSPGQETQYF
TRBJ2-1 17 TRBV10-3 CAISELTLTVSYNEQFF
TRBJ2-7 12 TRBV30 CAWSVRHYEQYF
TRBJ1-1 15 TRBV28 CASSNQRGGNTEAFF
TRBJ2-7 14 TRBV5-6 CASSLTRKFYEQYF
TRBJ2-5 14 TRBV7-6 CASSGQGARETQYF
TRBJ1-1 13 TRBV10-1 CASSAGTGSRAFF
TRBJ2-7 13 TRBV27 CASSLNSRNEQYF
TRBJ1-5 15 TRBV6-1 CASSDPPPVDQPQHF
TRBJ1-1 13 TRBV6-1 CASSETENTEAFF
TRBJ2-3 14 TRBV14 CASSQGLGADTQYF
TRBJ2-1 15 TRBV10-3 CAISDRLAAYNEQFF
TRBJ2-1 17 TRBV7-6 CASSLLISGSSYNEQFF
TRBJ1-1 17 TRBV28 CASSLWSRGRGSTEAFF
TRBJ2-7 14 TRBV5-1 CASSLSARLSEQYF
TRBJ2-5 16 TRBV5-6 CASSTDGPLNLETQYF
TRBJ2-7 15 TRBV6-5 CASSTRGPSSYEQYF
TRBJ2-3 13 TRBV29-1 CSVEIGGTDTQYF
TRBJ2-2 14 TRBV29-1 CSVVGGRSSGELFF
TRBJ2-5 16 TRBV7-9 CASSLDGGPGGETQYF
TRBJ2-1 17 TRBV5-1 CASSLGAGGPRYNEQFF
TRBJ2-3 14 TRBV7-9 CASTDRGPTDTQYF
TRBJ1-2 13 TRBV7-3 CASSLSQGNGYTF
TRBJ2-5 13 TRBV7-8 CASSALSRETQYF
TRBJ1-2 16 TRBV12-5 CASGLVAGQPLYGYTF
TRBJ1-4 13 TRBV2 CASSSGRIEKLFF
TRBJ2-1 16 TRBV5-4 CASSLGWDNAYNEQFF
TRBJ1-2 18 TRBV11-2 CASSSLWGNGREVYGYTF